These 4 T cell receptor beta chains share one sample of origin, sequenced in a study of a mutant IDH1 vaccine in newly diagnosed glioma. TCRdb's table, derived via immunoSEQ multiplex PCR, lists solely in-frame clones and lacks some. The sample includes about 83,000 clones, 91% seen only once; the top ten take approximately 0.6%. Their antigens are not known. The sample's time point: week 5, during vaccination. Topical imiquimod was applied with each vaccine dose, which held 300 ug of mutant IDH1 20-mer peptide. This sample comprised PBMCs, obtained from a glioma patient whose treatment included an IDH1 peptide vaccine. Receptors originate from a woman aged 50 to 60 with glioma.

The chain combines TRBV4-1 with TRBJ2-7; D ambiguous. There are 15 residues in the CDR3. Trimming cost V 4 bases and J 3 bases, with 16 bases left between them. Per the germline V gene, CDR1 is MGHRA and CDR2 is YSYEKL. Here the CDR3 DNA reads TGCGCCAGCAGCCCGCCCGGATTAGAGATCTACGAGCAGTACTTC. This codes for CASSPPGLEIYEQYF.

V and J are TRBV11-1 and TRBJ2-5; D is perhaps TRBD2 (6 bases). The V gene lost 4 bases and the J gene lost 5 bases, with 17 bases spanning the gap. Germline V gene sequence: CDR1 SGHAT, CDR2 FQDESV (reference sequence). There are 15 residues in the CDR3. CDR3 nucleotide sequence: TGTGCCAGCAGCTCTGGGACTTCAAGCCACGAGACCCAGTACTTC. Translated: CASSSGTSSHETQYF.

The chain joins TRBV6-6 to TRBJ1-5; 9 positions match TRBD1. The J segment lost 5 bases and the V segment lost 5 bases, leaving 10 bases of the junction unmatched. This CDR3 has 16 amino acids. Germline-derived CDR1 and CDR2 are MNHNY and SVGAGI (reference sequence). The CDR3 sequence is CASSQRTGVGHQPQHF. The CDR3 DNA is TGTGCCAGCAGTCAGCGGACAGGGGTAGGTCATCAGCCCCAGCATTTT.

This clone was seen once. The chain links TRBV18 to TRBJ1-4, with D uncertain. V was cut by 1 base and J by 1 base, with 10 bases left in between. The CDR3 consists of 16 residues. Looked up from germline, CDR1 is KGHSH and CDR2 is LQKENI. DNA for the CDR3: TGTGCCAGCTCACCACGCCCGGATCAAACTAATGAAAAACTGTTTTTT. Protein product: CASSPRPDQTNEKLFF.